The rows below give T cell receptor beta chains drawn from one sample of a study of cytomegalovirus exposure and HLA in healthy donors. The protocol was immunoSEQ multiplex PCR, while the TCRdb copy is restricted to in-frame clones and leaves out a portion. The sample has some 85,000 clones; roughly 96% are singletons. Material for sequencing was PBMCs. These receptors were collected from a woman under 30 in good health and CMV-seronegative. CDR3s include the opening cysteine and the closing phenylalanine or tryptophan. A D gene is named only where the DNA matches it firmly. Size values are once, few and many counts, or a class for expanded clones, and some rows have none.

>TRBJ1-6|.|.|TRBV6-5
CASSYPPGRDSPLHF
TGTGCCAGCAGTTACCCCCCAGGGAGGGATTCACCCCTCCACTTT
>TRBJ1-6|.|.|TRBV15
CATSRSRDSVLSPLHF
TGTGCCACCAGCAGATCTCGGGACTCGGTCTTATCACCCCTCCACTTT
>TRBJ2-2|.|once|TRBV2
CASSVDRNTGELFF
TGTGCCAGCAGCGTGGACAGGAACACCGGGGAGCTGTTTTTT
>TRBJ2-7|TRBD2|once|TRBV14
CASSQETGGGRDYEQYF
TGTGCCAGCAGCCAAGAGACGGGCGGGGGTAGGGACTACGAGCAGTACTTC
>TRBJ2-7|TRBD2|.|TRBV23-1
CASSHPRGSGTSGCSSYEQYF
TGCGCCAGCAGTCACCCGAGAGGTTCCGGGACTAGCGGGTGTAGCTCCTACGAGCAGTACTTC
>TRBJ2-3|.|once|TRBV5-8
CASSLGSPERTDTQYF
TGTGCCAGCAGCTTGGGGTCCCCAGAGAGGACAGATACGCAGTATTTT
>TRBJ1-1|TRBD1|.|TRBV9
CASSDGTGPNTEAFF
TGTGCCAGCAGCGACGGGACAGGGCCCAACACTGAAGCTTTCTTT
>TRBJ2-5|TRBD1|.|TRBV6-5
CASSRQGQTQYF
TGTGCCAGCAGTCGACAGGGGCAGACCCAGTACTTC
>TRBJ2-5|.|.|TRBV7-6
CASSARGVVGETQYF
TGTGCCAGCAGCGCCCGGGGTGTGGTGGGTGAGACCCAGTACTTC
>TRBJ2-7|TRBD1|.|TRBV7-9
CASSFRGRDHEQYF
TGTGCCAGCAGCTTCAGGGGGCGAGACCACGAGCAGTACTTC